The text below deals with one T cell receptor (beta chain). Its antigen is unknown. The sample comes from a study of T cell responses to AZD1222 COVID-19 vaccine. The study, taken as a whole, reports: Reports indicate that nearly half of spike-specific TCRs are directed at unmutated variant regions.

Clones were sequenced by immunoSEQ multiplex PCR, and TCRdb holds only the in-frame ones, with some missing. The sample consists of around 110,000 clones, roughly nine tenths of them appearing once. CDR3 length: 15 amino acids. V lost 0 bases and J lost 7, with 11 bases in between. Germline V gene lookup returns CDR1 SGDLS and CDR2 YYNGEE. This receptor was taken from an adult in good health. This sample comprised peripheral blood, obtained on day 0 of AZD1222 vaccination. J is TRBJ1-6 and V is TRBV9, with a possible D match to TRBD1 (6 bases). The CDR3 loop is CASSVADSRNSPLHF. In DNA, the CDR3 is TGTGCCAGCAGCGTAGCGGACAGCAGAAATTCACCCCTCCACTTT. The full variable domain, in which reference TRBV9 and TRBJ1-6 provide the parts outside the CDR3, is DSGVTQTPKHLITATGQRVTLRCSPRSGDLSVYWYQQSLDQGLQFLIQYYNGEERAKGNILERFSAQQFPDLHSELNLSSLELGDSALYFCASSVADSRNSPLHFGNGTRLTVT.